This is a list of T cell receptor beta chains from one sample in a study of kidney transplant recipient with SARS-CoV-2 infection. TCRdb used MiXCR to reprocess the reads, holding one entry per CDR3 protein. Here the sample spans roughly 230,000 distinct CDR3 sequences, 25% to 30% being singletons. The sequencing used a blood sample, collected at baseline and on roughly day 110 from a kidney transplant recipient. The receptors come from a young adult male patient who had COVID-19 and was a kidney transplant recipient. Part of the T cells may come from the graft donor. Both conserved end residues are part of each CDR3. The D gene is left open where the match is weak. The size field is filled for only some rows; it gives once, few, many or a size class.

D gene: .; V gene: TRBV10-3; J gene: TRBJ1-1; clone size: many; CDR3 DNA: TGTGCCATCAGTGAAGGGGGTCGGGGCACTGAAGCTTTCTTT; CDR3 protein: CAISEGGRGTEAFF
D gene: .; V gene: TRBV24-1; J gene: TRBJ1-2; clone size: many; CDR3 DNA: TGTGCCACCAGTTTCCGATGTAGTACCAGAAAGACCTATGGCTACACCTTC; CDR3 protein: CATSFRCSTRKTYGYTF
D gene: TRBD1; V gene: TRBV5-1; J gene: TRBJ2-2; clone size: many; CDR3 DNA: TGCGCCAGCAGCTGGTGGACAGGGGCGAACCTCGCGAACACCGGGGAGCTGTTTTTT; CDR3 protein: CASSWWTGANLANTGELFF
D gene: .; V gene: TRBV19; J gene: TRBJ1-2; clone size: many; CDR3 DNA: TGTGCCAGTAGTTTAGGCAGGGCGGCCTATGGCTACACCTTC; CDR3 protein: CASSLGRAAYGYTF
D gene: .; V gene: TRBV2; J gene: TRBJ1-6; clone size: many; CDR3 DNA: TGTGCCAGCAGTGTCGTAGGCATAGGAAATTCACCCCTCCACTTT; CDR3 protein: CASSVVGIGNSPLHF
D gene: .; V gene: TRBV4-3; J gene: TRBJ1-2; clone size: many; CDR3 DNA: TGCGCCAGCAGCCCAGTGACAGGACGTCGAAAGACCTATGGCTACACCTTC; CDR3 protein: CASSPVTGRRKTYGYTF
D gene: TRBD2; V gene: TRBV20-1; J gene: TRBJ2-7; clone size: many; CDR3 DNA: TGCAGTGCTAGGCCACTAGCGGGAGGGTCCTACGAGCAGTACTTC; CDR3 protein: CSARPLAGGSYEQYF
D gene: .; V gene: TRBV4-3; J gene: TRBJ2-3; clone size: .; CDR3 DNA: TGCGCCAGCAGCCAAGATTTGAGGGGGGCTTTTACAGATACGCAGTATTTT; CDR3 protein: CASSQDLRGAFTDTQYF
D gene: .; V gene: TRBV9; J gene: TRBJ2-7; clone size: many; CDR3 DNA: TGTGCCAGCAGCGTAGCGCCTGCCGCCGAGCAGTACTTC; CDR3 protein: CASSVAPAAEQYF
D gene: TRBD2; V gene: TRBV6-5; J gene: TRBJ2-3; clone size: few; CDR3 DNA: TGTGCCAGCAGCACAACCGGGGGGGTAGGCACAGATACGCAGTATTTT; CDR3 protein: CASSTTGGVGTDTQYF
D gene: TRBD1; V gene: TRBV27; J gene: TRBJ2-7; clone size: many; CDR3 DNA: TGTGCCAGCGGGGGACAGGGGGCCTACGAGCAGTACTTC; CDR3 protein: CASGGQGAYEQYF
D gene: .; V gene: TRBV12-3/TRBV12-4; J gene: TRBJ1-2; clone size: many; CDR3 DNA: TGTGCCAGCAGGCGGGACGGAAACTATGGCTACACCTTC; CDR3 protein: CASRRDGNYGYTF
D gene: .; V gene: TRBV10-3; J gene: TRBJ2-2; clone size: many; CDR3 DNA: TGTGCCATCAGTGACTACACCGGGGAGCTGTTTTTT; CDR3 protein: CAISDYTGELFF
D gene: TRBD2; V gene: TRBV5-4; J gene: TRBJ2-3; clone size: many; CDR3 DNA: TGTGCCAGCAGCTTTAGGACTAGCGGGAGCCCGAAAAGCACAGATACGCAGTATTTT; CDR3 protein: CASSFRTSGSPKSTDTQYF
D gene: TRBD2; V gene: TRBV27; J gene: TRBJ2-5; clone size: .; CDR3 DNA: TGTGCCAGCAGTCCGGGGGCCGGGAAGCGGGAGCGTAGGACCCAGTACTTC; CDR3 protein: CASSPGAGKRERRTQYF
D gene: .; V gene: TRBV20-1; J gene: TRBJ2-3; clone size: few; CDR3 DNA: TGCAGTGCTAGAGAGGTCGATACGCAGTATTTT; CDR3 protein: CSAREVDTQYF
D gene: TRBD1; V gene: TRBV9; J gene: TRBJ2-2; clone size: .; CDR3 DNA: TGTGCCAACAGCGCAGTGGACAGGGGGTATGACGGGGAGCTGTTTTTT; CDR3 protein: CANSAVDRGYDGELFF
D gene: .; V gene: TRBV19; J gene: TRBJ2-1; clone size: many; CDR3 DNA: TGTGCCAGTAGTATAGATCGGCCCTGGGATGAGCAGTTCTTC; CDR3 protein: CASSIDRPWDEQFF
D gene: .; V gene: TRBV20-1; J gene: TRBJ2-1; clone size: few; CDR3 DNA: TGCAGTGCTAGAAAGTCCGAGGACAGCTACTCCTACAATGAGCAGTTCTTC; CDR3 protein: CSARKSEDSYSYNEQFF
D gene: TRBD1; V gene: TRBV12-3/TRBV12-4; J gene: TRBJ1-3; clone size: many; CDR3 DNA: TGTGCCAGCAGTAGAGGGACAGGGGATCTGTCTGGAAACACCATATATTTT; CDR3 protein: CASSRGTGDLSGNTIYF
D gene: .; V gene: TRBV18; J gene: TRBJ2-7; clone size: many; CDR3 DNA: TGTGCCAGCTCACCACTCCCGGGCGCCCTCGAGCAGTACTTC; CDR3 protein: CASSPLPGALEQYF
D gene: .; V gene: TRBV20-1; J gene: TRBJ1-1; clone size: few; CDR3 DNA: TGCAGTGCACTCCACCTAACCGGGGCTTTCTTT; CDR3 protein: CSALHLTGAFF
D gene: .; V gene: TRBV25-1; J gene: TRBJ1-2; clone size: .; CDR3 DNA: TGTGCCAGCAGTGGTACCTCAGAACTGGGAAAGACCTATGGCTACACCTTC; CDR3 protein: CASSGTSELGKTYGYTF
D gene: .; V gene: TRBV6-1; J gene: TRBJ1-2; clone size: many; CDR3 DNA: TGTGCCAGCAGTGAAGTAAACAGCCTGAACTATGGCTACACCTTC; CDR3 protein: CASSEVNSLNYGYTF
D gene: .; V gene: TRBV3-1; J gene: TRBJ2-2; clone size: many; CDR3 DNA: TGTGCCAGCAGCCAGCCTAATCCCATTTCAGGCTTGACCGGGGAGCTGTTTTTT; CDR3 protein: CASSQPNPISGLTGELFF
D gene: .; V gene: TRBV19; J gene: TRBJ1-5; clone size: .; CDR3 DNA: TGTGCCAGTAGTCACCGTACAGGGAAACAGCCCCAGCATTTT; CDR3 protein: CASSHRTGKQPQHF
D gene: .; V gene: TRBV9; J gene: TRBJ1-2; clone size: .; CDR3 DNA: TGTGCCAGCAGGACCGGATACTCAAGAAAGGCCTATGGCTACACCTTC; CDR3 protein: CASRTGYSRKAYGYTF
D gene: .; V gene: TRBV13; J gene: TRBJ2-4; clone size: many; CDR3 DNA: TGTGCCAGCAGCTTAGGCCTCGCGGAACCAGAGAAAAACATTCAGTACTTC; CDR3 protein: CASSLGLAEPEKNIQYF
D gene: TRBD1; V gene: TRBV7-3; J gene: TRBJ2-4; clone size: .; CDR3 DNA: TGTGCCAGCAGCTTAACAGGAGCAGGGGGCCGGAAACTTGGGAAAAACATTCAGTACTTC; CDR3 protein: CASSLTGAGGRKLGKNIQYF
D gene: .; V gene: TRBV27; J gene: TRBJ2-7; clone size: many; CDR3 DNA: TGTGCCAGCAAAGGTAGGGACGAGCAGTACTTC; CDR3 protein: CASKGRDEQYF
D gene: .; V gene: TRBV3-1; J gene: TRBJ2-5; clone size: few; CDR3 DNA: TGTGCCAGCAGCGTTAAAGGTCCCATTTCTTTCTCTGAGACCCAGTACTTC; CDR3 protein: CASSVKGPISFSETQYF
D gene: .; V gene: TRBV28; J gene: TRBJ1-5; clone size: many; CDR3 DNA: TGTGCCAGCATTGCACAGGGTAGCCAGCCCCAGCATTTT; CDR3 protein: CASIAQGSQPQHF
D gene: .; V gene: TRBV10-3; J gene: TRBJ2-5; clone size: many; CDR3 DNA: TGTGCCATCAGTGAAGCTCGAGCAGGGCAAGAGACCCAGTACTTC; CDR3 protein: CAISEARAGQETQYF
D gene: .; V gene: TRBV7-2; J gene: TRBJ1-1; clone size: many; CDR3 DNA: TGTGCCAGCAGCTTATGGCGAGCGAACACTGAAGCTTTCTTT; CDR3 protein: CASSLWRANTEAFF
D gene: .; V gene: TRBV6-5; J gene: TRBJ1-2; clone size: many; CDR3 DNA: TGTGCCAGCTCCCGGGGGCGAGGCTATGGCTACACCTTC; CDR3 protein: CASSRGRGYGYTF
D gene: TRBD1; V gene: TRBV18; J gene: TRBJ1-5; clone size: once; CDR3 DNA: TGTGCCAGCTCACCAGGACAGGGGAATCAGCGCCAGCATTTT; CDR3 protein: CASSPGQGNQRQHF
D gene: TRBD1; V gene: TRBV3-1; J gene: TRBJ1-2; clone size: many; CDR3 DNA: TGTGCCAGCAGCCAAGATCGGGACAGGGGACTATATGGCTACACCTTC; CDR3 protein: CASSQDRDRGLYGYTF
D gene: .; V gene: TRBV30; J gene: TRBJ1-2; clone size: many; CDR3 DNA: TGTGCCTGGGGTACAAAGCGTTATAGAAAGACCTATGGCTACACCTTC; CDR3 protein: CAWGTKRYRKTYGYTF
D gene: .; V gene: TRBV6-5; J gene: TRBJ1-2; clone size: many; CDR3 DNA: TGTGCCAGCAGTATCTCTCCCTCTATGCGAAAGACCTATGGCTACACCTTC; CDR3 protein: CASSISPSMRKTYGYTF
D gene: .; V gene: TRBV11-2; J gene: TRBJ1-2; clone size: many; CDR3 DNA: TGTGCCAGCAGCACCAAGGGAACAAGCAGAAAGACCTATGGCTACACCTTC; CDR3 protein: CASSTKGTSRKTYGYTF
D gene: TRBD2; V gene: TRBV9; J gene: TRBJ2-7; clone size: many; CDR3 DNA: TGTGCCAGCAGCGTTGGACTAGCGGGAATATACGAGCAGTACTTC; CDR3 protein: CASSVGLAGIYEQYF
D gene: .; V gene: TRBV28; J gene: TRBJ2-2; clone size: many; CDR3 DNA: TGTGCCAGCAGGGTGGGAGACCCCACCGGGGAGCTGTTTTTT; CDR3 protein: CASRVGDPTGELFF
D gene: .; V gene: TRBV20-1; J gene: TRBJ2-3; clone size: few; CDR3 DNA: TGCAGTGCTCCTCCTCCGGGCCCCACAGATACGCAGTATTTT; CDR3 protein: CSAPPPGPTDTQYF
D gene: .; V gene: TRBV5-8; J gene: TRBJ1-2; clone size: many; CDR3 DNA: TGTGCCAGCAAGACAAGTCATCCACGAAAGACCTATGGCTACACCTTC; CDR3 protein: CASKTSHPRKTYGYTF
D gene: .; V gene: TRBV6-5; J gene: TRBJ2-7; clone size: many; CDR3 DNA: TGTGCTAATACCTGGAAGGGAGGGGGCGCGTCCTACGAGCAGTACTTC; CDR3 protein: CANTWKGGGASYEQYF
D gene: .; V gene: TRBV4-1; J gene: TRBJ1-5; clone size: many; CDR3 DNA: TGCGCCAGCAGCCAAGACGGATGGAATCAGCCCCAGCATTTT; CDR3 protein: CASSQDGWNQPQHF
D gene: .; V gene: TRBV11-1; J gene: TRBJ1-2; clone size: many; CDR3 DNA: TGTGCCAGCAGCAACCCTACTAAGGCTGGAAAGACCTATGGCTACACCTTC; CDR3 protein: CASSNPTKAGKTYGYTF
D gene: TRBD2; V gene: TRBV5-1; J gene: TRBJ2-5; clone size: many; CDR3 DNA: TGCGCCAGCAGCTTCTGGCTAGCGGATATCCAAGAGACCCAGTACTTC; CDR3 protein: CASSFWLADIQETQYF
D gene: .; V gene: TRBV12-3/TRBV12-4; J gene: TRBJ1-2; clone size: many; CDR3 DNA: TGTGCCAGCAGTGTATACATCAGCTTCCGAAAGACCTATGGCTACACCTTC; CDR3 protein: CASSVYISFRKTYGYTF
D gene: TRBD2; V gene: TRBV7-9; J gene: TRBJ2-3; clone size: few; CDR3 DNA: TGTGCCAGCAGCTTACTAGGGCGGGTAGCGGGGGATACGCAGTATTTT; CDR3 protein: CASSLLGRVAGDTQYF
D gene: .; V gene: TRBV7-2; J gene: TRBJ2-6; clone size: many; CDR3 DNA: TGTGCCAGCAGCTTATTGGGGTGGGGGATATCTGGGGCCAACGTCCTGACTTTC; CDR3 protein: CASSLLGWGISGANVLTF
D gene: .; V gene: TRBV7-9; J gene: TRBJ1-1; clone size: many; CDR3 DNA: TGTGCCAGCAGCTTAGCGGGGGGACGGACTGAAGCTTTCTTT; CDR3 protein: CASSLAGGRTEAFF
D gene: .; V gene: TRBV20-1; J gene: TRBJ2-7; clone size: many; CDR3 DNA: TGCAGTGCTCTCGCGTCTTCCCACGAGCAGTACTTC; CDR3 protein: CSALASSHEQYF
D gene: TRBD2; V gene: TRBV12-3/TRBV12-4; J gene: TRBJ2-1; clone size: many; CDR3 DNA: TGTGCCAGCAGCCTGTGGCGACTAGCGGGAGGCGAGAATGAGCAGTTCTTC; CDR3 protein: CASSLWRLAGGENEQFF
D gene: .; V gene: TRBV12-5; J gene: TRBJ1-2; clone size: many; CDR3 DNA: TGTGCTAGTGGTTGCAGCGTTTTGCAGGGAAAGACCTATGGCTACACCTTC; CDR3 protein: CASGCSVLQGKTYGYTF